Listed here are 19 T cell receptor beta chains from one sample, sequenced in a study of blood T cell repertoires in COVID-19. The assay was immunoSEQ multiplex PCR, and TCRdb's table has in-frame clones only and misses some. The data contain 150,000 to 200,000 clones, around four fifths of them singletons. The sample consisted of peripheral blood. The receptors originated from a woman in her 70s with COVID-19, enrolled during active disease.

The genes are TRBV2 and TRBJ2-5, with 7 bases that match TRBD1. Trimming removed 2 bases from V and 7 bases from J; junction bases left unmatched: 10. The CDR3 extends over 15 amino acids. Germline lookup yields CDR1 SNHLY and CDR2 FYNNEI. This CDR3 reads CASSEQGEVPGTQYF. The CDR3 DNA reads TGTGCCAGCAGTGAACAGGGGGAAGTCCCAGGGACCCAGTACTTC.

The chain employs TRBV6-1 and TRBJ1-6; 8 positions match TRBD1. Germline V gives CDR1 MNHNS, CDR2 SASEGT. The CDR3 sequence is 14 residues long. Trimming took 2 bases from V and 10 from J; bases not matched to a gene: 4. The CDR3 nucleotides are TGTGCCAGCAGTGAACGGACAGGGAGATCACCCCTCCACTTT. Protein: CASSERTGRSPLHF.

This chain uses TRBV9 with TRBJ2-2; 12 nucleotides line up with TRBD2. Germline CDR1 SGDLS, CDR2 YYNGEE. J lost 5 bases, V lost 0 bases, and 11 bases had no gene match. The length of the CDR3 is 19 residues. CDR3 sequence (DNA): TGTGCCAGCAGCGTAGCTCTCACTAGCGGGGGGCTGAATACCGGGGAGCTGTTTTTT. Protein product: CASSVALTSGGLNTGELFF. The complete variable domain, with remaining parts taken from reference TRBV9 and TRBJ2-2, reads DSGVTQTPKHLITATGQRVTLRCSPRSGDLSVYWYQQSLDQGLQFLIQYYNGEERAKGNILERFSAQQFPDLHSELNLSSLELGDSALYFCASSVALTSGGLNTGELFFGEGSRLTVL.

This chain links TRBV12-3 or TRBV12-4 with TRBJ1-5; the D gene is possibly TRBD1 (5 bases). The length of the CDR3 is 13 residues. Trimming left V 2 bases short and J 5 bases short, with 7 bases between. The CDR3 spells CASSLSRDQPQHF. CDR3 sequence (DNA): TGTGCCAGCAGTTTATCCAGGGATCAGCCCCAGCATTTT.

V and J are TRBV27 and TRBJ2-1; TRBD2 matches at 13 bases. With 5 bases clipped from V and 6 bases from J, the junction kept 4 bases outside the gene matches. The CDR3 totals 15 residues. The germline gives CDR1 MNHEY, CDR2 SMNVEV (reference sequence). The CDR3 DNA reads as TGTGCCAGCAGTCCAAGACTAGCGGGGGGCAATGAGCAGTTCTTC. Encoded protein: CASSPRLAGGNEQFF.

This chain joins TRBV19 and TRBJ1-3; a possible D gene is TRBD1 (5 bases). CDR1 LNHDA and CDR2 SQIVND come from the germline V gene (reference sequence). The CDR3 spans 15 residues. The V end was cut by 4 bases, the J end by 0 bases, with 10 bases between. CDR3: CASSKQVYSGNTIYF. CDR3 in DNA: TGTGCCAGTAGTAAACAGGTCTACTCTGGAAACACCATATATTTT.

This chain links TRBV18 with TRBJ2-5, with 16 positions matching TRBD2. V lost 3 bases, J lost 4 bases, and 8 bases stayed unmatched. The germline CDR1 and CDR2 sequences are KGHSH and LQKENI. CDR3 length equals 18 residues. The CDR3 sequence is CASSPTGTSGRAGETQYF. CDR3 in DNA: TGTGCCAGCTCACCGACTGGGACTAGCGGGAGGGCCGGAGAGACCCAGTACTTC.

The chain has TRBV19 and TRBJ2-3, with 9 bases that match TRBD1. The CDR3 length is 15 residues. Germline values: CDR1 LNHDA, CDR2 SQIVND (reference sequence). The V and J ends lost 6 bases and 3 bases, in that order; junction bases with no gene match: 7. The CDR3 protein is CASSTDRGNTDTQYF. The CDR3 region has the DNA TGTGCCAGTAGCACTGACAGGGGGAATACAGATACGCAGTATTTT. The variable domain in full, with the rest retrieved from reference TRBV19 and TRBJ2-3, is DGGITQSPKYLFRKEGQNVTLSCEQNLNHDAMYWYRQDPGQGLRLIYYSQIVNDFQKGDIAEGYSVSREKKESFPLTVTSAQKNPTAFYLCASSTDRGNTDTQYFGPGTRLTVL.

The gene calls are TRBV5-1 and TRBJ2-4, with a possible D match to TRBD2 (5 bases). The CDR3 spans 15 residues. Germline values: CDR1 SGHRS, CDR2 YFSETQ. V was clipped by 4 bases and J by 3 bases, with 14 bases between them. DNA of the CDR3: TGCGCCAGCAGCCTTAACACCGAGGGCAAAAACATTCAGTACTTC. Amino acids: CASSLNTEGKNIQYF.

This clone was counted a single time. J is TRBJ2-1 and V is TRBV27; a possible D gene is TRBD1 (6 bases). Germline CDR1 and CDR2: MNHEY and SMNVEV (reference sequence). Trimming pared 7 bases from V and 5 bases from J, leaving 15 bases between. This CDR3 is built from 14 residues. CDR3 amino acids: CASTTGLSNNEQFF. The DNA of the CDR3 is TGTGCCAGCACCACAGGGCTATCCAACAATGAGCAGTTCTTC.

The chain links TRBV24-1 to TRBJ2-3, with D uncertain. There are 16 residues in the CDR3. Between the trimmed V and J ends, which lost 4 bases and 0 bases, there was a span of 13 bases. Germline V gene data show CDR1 as KGHDR and CDR2 as SFDVKD. The CDR3 bases are TGTGCCACCAGTGACCGACTCCCCCTAAGCACAGATACGCAGTATTTT. As protein: CATSDRLPLSTDTQYF.

Only one count was recorded for this clone. The chain carries TRBV6-1 and TRBJ1-3; D possibly corresponds to TRBD1 (6 bases). The CDR3 sequence is 16 residues long. The ends were cut back, 4 bases at V and 3 bases at J, with 16 bases in the middle. CDR1 and CDR2 (germline): MNHNS, SASEGT. The CDR3 nucleotides read TGTGCCAGCAGTGCCGCACATGGGGGCAATGGAAACACCATATATTTT. This sequence encodes CASSAAHGGNGNTIYF.

This sequence joins TRBV30 and TRBJ1-1; D uncertain. This CDR3 contains 10 residues. The germline V and J ends were trimmed by 1 base and 7 bases, with 4 bases remaining between them. Germline CDR1 is GTSNPN and CDR2 is SVGIG (reference sequence). CDR3 in amino acids: CAWSDGEAFF. DNA of the CDR3: TGTGCCTGGAGTGACGGTGAAGCTTTCTTT.

The gene calls are TRBV12-3 or TRBV12-4 and TRBJ1-2; 7 positions match TRBD1. The CDR3 has 13 residues. Trimming cost V 5 bases and J 7 bases; bases outside gene matches: 7. Written as DNA, the CDR3 is TGTGCCAGCAGTCTTGAGACAGGGACTGGCTACACCTTC. Residues: CASSLETGTGYTF.

The DNA for the CDR3 is TGTGCCAGCAGTTATCAGACTGAAGCTTTCTTT. It codes for CASSYQTEAFF. The chain carries TRBV28 and TRBJ1-1; no firm D call. Germline V gene lookup returns CDR1 MDHEN and CDR2 SYDVKM. The V end was cut by 4 bases, the J end by 5 bases, with 5 bases between. The CDR3 is 11 amino acids.

The sample holds a few counts of this clone. The genes are TRBV6-1 and TRBJ1-4; no definite D call. Germline CDR1 MNHNS, CDR2 SASEGT. With 1 base removed from V and 0 bases from J, the gap between germline ends came to 6 bases. The CDR3 covers 15 residues. The CDR3 loop is CASSEVQATNEKLFF. CDR3 nucleotide sequence: TGTGCCAGCAGTGAAGTCCAGGCAACTAATGAAAAACTGTTTTTT.

With respect to this clone: The identical CDR3 is also encoded by other nucleotide sequences in the sample. This rearrangement joins TRBV28 to TRBJ1-2, with 10 positions matching TRBD1. V lost 5 bases and J lost 4; bases outside the gene matches: 1. The germline V gene encodes CDR1 MDHEN and CDR2 SYDVKM. There are 13 residues in the CDR3. The CDR3 loop is CASSRQGAYGYTF. The CDR3 nucleotides are TGTGCCAGCAGTCGACAGGGGGCCTATGGCTACACCTTC.

This rearrangement joins TRBV28 to TRBJ1-5; D unresolved. CDR3 length: 13 residues. The germline V gene has CDR1 MDHEN and CDR2 SYDVKM. V was pared by 5 bases and J by 2 bases, with 7 bases between. CDR3 nucleotide sequence: TGTGCCAGCAGTCGTTGGCGCAATCAGCCCCAGCATTTT. Protein product: CASSRWRNQPQHF.

The rearrangement links TRBV6-5 to TRBJ1-2; no clear D. V shed 0 bases and J shed 5 bases, with 16 bases lying between them. Germline V gives CDR1 MNHEY, CDR2 SVGAGI. The CDR3 is 16 amino acids. The CDR3 DNA follows: TGTGCCAGCAGTTACTCGTCGGGGAAGGGCGCTTATGGCTACACCTTC. It is translated as CASSYSSGKGAYGYTF.